These 17 T cell receptor beta chains were sequenced from one sample in a study of cytomegalovirus exposure and HLA in healthy donors. TCRdb keeps only in-frame clones here, not all; method: immunoSEQ multiplex PCR. Of fewer than 400,000 clones listed, roughly 90% are singletons. The sequenced material came from PBMCs. These receptors were obtained from a woman between 18 and 29 years old in good health and CMV-seronegative.

This chain links TRBV29-1 with TRBJ2-2; 16 bases line up with TRBD2. The CDR3 runs to 17 residues. Germline CDR1 and CDR2: SQVTM and ANQGSEA. Trimming cost V 6 bases and J 5 bases; bases outside gene matches: 9. The CDR3 DNA reads TGCAGCGTGCTCGGGACTAGCGGGAGGGCAGGGACCGGGGAGCTGTTTTTT. Translation: CSVLGTSGRAGTGELFF.

In DNA form, the CDR3 reads TGTGCCAGCAGCCCGGGAGGCAGATACCCTAACTATGGCTACACCTTC. Protein: CASSPGGRYPNYGYTF. The gene calls are TRBV7-2 and TRBJ1-2; D call uncertain. V lost 5 bases and J 0 bases, leaving 16 bases between the germline ends. The length of the CDR3 is 16 residues. Per germline, CDR1 SGHTA and CDR2 FQGNSA.

The chain is built from TRBV6-6 and TRBJ2-1, with TRBD2 identical over 7 bases. This CDR3 is 15 amino acids long. With 6 bases clipped from V and 7 bases from J, the junction kept 12 bases outside the gene matches. CDR1 and CDR2 (germline): MNHNY, SVGAGI (reference sequence). This CDR3 reads CASSNSGSDGNEQFF. The CDR3, as DNA: TGTGCCAGCAGCAATAGCGGGTCAGACGGAAATGAGCAGTTCTTC.

CDR3 DNA: TGTGCCAGCTCACCAGGCGGGAGGGCCCCCTACGAGCAGTACTTC. Its translation: CASSPGGRAPYEQYF. The chain carries TRBV18 and TRBJ2-7; 9 nucleotides agree with TRBD2. Germline V gene sequence: CDR1 KGHSH, CDR2 LQKENI. The trim removed 2 bases at V and 2 bases at J, leaving 4 bases unmatched. The CDR3 consists of 15 residues.

The chain is built from TRBV9 and TRBJ2-3, with D maybe TRBD1 (5 bases). The CDR3 covers 18 residues. The ends were cut back, 0 bases at V and 2 bases at J, with 19 bases in the middle. From germline, CDR1 is SGDLS and CDR2 YYNGEE. The CDR3 protein is CASSVARGYEADTDTQYF. The CDR3 nucleotides read TGTGCCAGCAGCGTAGCTAGGGGTTATGAGGCTGACACAGATACGCAGTATTTT.

The chain employs TRBV27 and TRBJ1-2; TRBD1 matches 9 bases. Germline loops: CDR1 MNHEY, CDR2 SMNVEV (reference sequence). CDR3 size: 17 residues. Trimming removed 4 bases from V and 5 bases from J; junction bases left unmatched: 14. CDR3 bases: TGTGCCAGCAGTTCCCAGGGGGCCACAGGGGGCCGGTATGGCTACACCTTC. It yields the protein CASSSQGATGGRYGYTF.

The chain is built from TRBV6-5 and TRBJ1-5, with 9 bases fitting TRBD1. V was clipped by 5 bases and J by 5 bases; unmatched bases: 7. The germline gives CDR1 MNHEY, CDR2 SVGAGI. CDR3 length: 15 residues. The CDR3 sequence: CASSPDRGSHQPQHF. CDR3 bases: TGTGCCAGCAGTCCCGACAGGGGGTCTCATCAGCCCCAGCATTTT.

The chain recombines TRBV6-1 with TRBJ2-2, with 11 bases identical to TRBD2. The trim removed 1 base at V and 3 bases at J, leaving 4 bases unmatched. CDR3 length equals 17 residues. Germline values: CDR1 MNHNS, CDR2 SASEGT. In DNA form, the CDR3 reads TGTGCCAGCAGTGAAGGTAGCGGGAGGGGGCACACCGGGGAGCTGTTTTTT. Translation: CASSEGSGRGHTGELFF.

This clone was seen only once. This chain uses TRBV6-1 with TRBJ1-2; a weak D match, TRBD1 (5 bases). V was trimmed by 2 bases and J by 4 bases, leaving 11 bases between them. The CDR3 totals 14 residues. Germline V gene lookup returns CDR1 MNHNS and CDR2 SASEGT. This CDR3 is CASSEWQGPYGYTF. The CDR3 nucleotides read TGTGCCAGCAGTGAATGGCAGGGCCCCTATGGCTACACCTTC.

The rearrangement uses TRBV29-1 and TRBJ2-4, with TRBD1 matching 7 bases. Looked up from germline, CDR1 is SQVTM and CDR2 is ANQGSEA. V shed 6 bases and J 9 bases; nucleotides not matched to a gene: 8. The CDR3 contains 12 residues. CDR3 sequence (DNA): TGCAGCGTCTACAGGGGAGAGGGCATTCAGTACTTC. This encodes CSVYRGEGIQYF.

This chain links TRBV9 with TRBJ2-1; a possible D gene is TRBD2 (5 bases). Germline CDR1 SGDLS, CDR2 YYNGEE. The ends were cut back, 3 bases at V and 6 bases at J, with 22 bases in the middle. CDR3 length equals 17 residues. CDR3 region: CASSEEATLRRVNEQFF. CDR3 sequence (DNA): TGTGCCAGCAGCGAGGAGGCTACCCTTAGACGGGTCAATGAGCAGTTCTTC. Together with reference TRBV9 and TRBJ2-1, the CDR3 gives the full variable domain: DSGVTQTPKHLITATGQRVTLRCSPRSGDLSVYWYQQSLDQGLQFLIQYYNGEERAKGNILERFSAQQFPDLHSELNLSSLELGDSALYFCASSEEATLRRVNEQFFGPGTRLTVL.

The J gene is TRBJ1-1, the V gene TRBV7-7, with 7 positions matching TRBD1. This CDR3 is 13 amino acids long. Germline V gives CDR1 SSHAT, CDR2 FNYEAQ (reference sequence). The trim removed 2 bases at V and 5 bases at J, leaving 2 bases unmatched. CDR3 region: CASSLSGGTEAFF. In DNA, the CDR3 is TGTGCCAGCAGCTTATCAGGGGGGACTGAAGCTTTCTTT. Full variable domain (outside the CDR3, taken from reference TRBV7-7 and TRBJ1-1): GAGVSQSPRYKVTKRGQDVTLRCDPISSHATLYWYQQALGQGPEFLTYFNYEAQPDKSGLPSDRFSAERPEGSISTLTIQRTEQRDSAMYRCASSLSGGTEAFFGQGTRLTVV.

The chain links TRBV29-1 to TRBJ2-1, with 15 bases lining up with TRBD2. The junction had 8 bases not matched to a gene; V was cut back by 5 bases and J by 0 bases. CDR1 SQVTM and CDR2 ANQGSEA come from the germline V gene. This CDR3 spans 18 amino acids. The DNA for the CDR3 is TGCAGCGTTCAAAGGGGACTAGCGGGAGGAACCTCCTACAATGAGCAGTTCTTC. Translation gives CSVQRGLAGGTSYNEQFF.

The J gene is TRBJ2-2, the V gene TRBV11-3, with D maybe TRBD1 (6 bases). With 8 bases removed from V and 1 base from J, the gap between germline ends came to 11 bases. The CDR3 sequence is 14 residues long. The germline gives CDR1 SGHNT, CDR2 YENEEA. The CDR3 here is CASGGHRNTGELFF. The DNA of the CDR3 is TGTGCCAGCGGGGGACACCGGAACACCGGGGAGCTGTTTTTT. The whole variable domain, filled in from reference TRBV11-3 and TRBJ2-2, reads EAGVVQSPRYKIIEKKQPVAFWCNPISGHNTLYWYLQNLGQGPELLIRYENEEAVDDSQLPKDRFSAERLKGVDSTLKIQPAELGDSAVYLCASGGHRNTGELFFGEGSRLTVL.

The genes are TRBV10-1 and TRBJ1-2, with 9 bases that match TRBD1. CDR1 is WNHNN, CDR2 SYGVQD, per germline (reference sequence). V lost 7 bases to trimming and J lost 3 bases; unmatched junction nucleotides: 9. The CDR3 covers 15 residues. CDR3 sequence reads: CASTQGASNDYGYTF. In nucleotides, the CDR3 is TGCGCCAGCACACAGGGGGCGAGTAATGACTATGGCTACACCTTC.

The J gene is TRBJ2-3, the V gene TRBV7-9, with TRBD1 matching over 10 bases. The CDR3 has 18 residues. The V gene's germline CDR1 is SEHNR and CDR2 FQNEAQ (reference sequence). The V gene end was trimmed by 1 base and the J gene end by 4 bases; junction bases not matched to a gene: 11. This CDR3 reads CASSLVATVTGGADTQYF. For the CDR3, the DNA is TGTGCCAGCAGCTTAGTGGCCACCGTGACAGGGGGCGCAGATACGCAGTATTTT.

This clone appeared a single time. The chain is built from TRBV5-1 and TRBJ2-1, with TRBD2 matching over 11 bases. The junction had 10 bases not matched to a gene; V was cut back by 1 base and J by 4 bases. The length of the CDR3 is 18 residues. Germline V gene lookup returns CDR1 SGHRS and CDR2 YFSETQ. CDR3 in DNA: TGCGCCAGCAGCTTGTGGGCGACTAGCGGGGACCGATACAATGAGCAGTTCTTC. It encodes CASSLWATSGDRYNEQFF.